Listed below are T cell receptor beta chains from one sample, sequenced in a study of CD8 T cells in Susac syndrome. TCRdb re-called the immunoSEQ multiplex PCR reads with MiXCR, one entry per CDR3 protein. The sample has about 280,000 distinct CDR3 sequences, about 85% seen once; the top ten hold 0.095% to 0.14%. Sequenced material: CD8+ T cells from PBMCs. All receptors come from a human donor with multiple sclerosis. The CDR3 runs from the conserved cysteine through the conserved F or W.

TRBV27 | CASSPSDKRGTPYEQYF
TRBV28 | CASSLQGGTPDNYEQYF
TRBV27 | CASSFRDSDNEQFF
TRBV7-9 | CASSLIQGVGTEAFF
TRBV20-1 | CSASIQRERDEQFF
TRBV24-1 | CATSDPLLDTQYF
TRBV3-1 | CASSLDLGTYEQYF
TRBV29-1 | CSVVRGDTQYF
TRBV27 | CASSLKGRVRDQQYF
TRBV5-1 | CASSLTRDSPVQETQYF
TRBV9 | CASSPGREGYEQYF
TRBV7-9 | CASSLDDRAFF
TRBV4-2 | CASSQALLSYEQYF
TRBV7-9 | CASSPGQSSYEQYF
TRBV19 | CATTSSYEQYF
TRBV29-1 | CSPPRGDGPSSYNEQFF
TRBV23-1 | CASSQSIRLKAFF
TRBV9 | CASSPPPGQSSGNTIYF
TRBV23-1 | CASSQPPLAQETQYF
TRBV28 | CASSLPQINQPQHF
TRBV11-3 | CASSLDLTGTRTDTQYF
TRBV29-1 | CSVVGVEAFF
TRBV6-5 | CASSYETGGEQETQYF
TRBV11-2 | CASSSTATRYF
TRBV27 | CASSSVAGPEGDTQYF
TRBV29-1 | CSVDVRTENIQYF
TRBV7-3 | CASSYPMADTQYF
TRBV10-3 | CAISALTGAREQYF
TRBV7-8 | CASSSQGDHTGELFF
TRBV20-1 | CSATQGNYEQYF
TRBV19 | CASSIPGNEQYF
TRBV5-4 | CASGRYSSYNEQFF
TRBV3-1 | CASSQGSDSYYGYTF
TRBV5-5 | CASSFPPSNYEQYF
TRBV2 | CASARIGKNTEAFF
TRBV6-4 | CATNRDRGVPVYEQYF